Presented here are 17 T cell receptor beta chains from one specimen sequenced in a study of CD8 T cells in Susac syndrome. RNA amounts of 0.5 to 1 ug underwent reverse transcription with random hexamers. A single record per CDR3 protein comes from TCRdb applying MiXCR to the immunoSEQ multiplex PCR reads. The sample comprises under 550,000 distinct CDR3 sequences, about 85% of which are singletons, and 0.09% to 0.15% rests with the top ten. Material: CD8+ T cells from PBMCs. The receptors come from a human donor with multiple sclerosis.

The rearrangement uses TRBV3-1 and TRBJ2-7; tentative D call: TRBD2 (5 bases). This CDR3 is built from 14 residues. V lost 4 bases and J lost 2, with 12 bases in between. Germline V gene lookup returns CDR1 LGHDT and CDR2 YNNKEL (reference sequence). The DNA for the CDR3 is TGTGCCAGCAGCCCCGTGGGAGTCCCCTACGAGCAGTACTTC. Translated, it gives CASSPVGVPYEQYF.

The chain links TRBV6-1 to TRBJ2-2; the match to TRBD2 covers 7 bases. CDR1 MNHNS and CDR2 SASEGT come from the germline V gene. V lost 4 bases and J lost 6; bases outside the gene matches: 8. The CDR3 has 15 residues. The DNA of the CDR3 is TGTGCCAGCAGTGGACGGGGGGAAGGGGCCGGGGAGCTGTTTTTT. Its protein is CASSGRGEGAGELFF.

The chain carries TRBV19 and TRBJ1-5; 7 bases are a match to TRBD1. CDR1 and CDR2 (germline): LNHDA, SQIVND (reference sequence). CDR3 size: 16 residues. Unmatched junction bases numbered 14, after V lost 5 bases and J lost 7 bases. The CDR3 here is CASSLFTGEGYQPQHF. Written as DNA, the CDR3 is TGTGCCAGTAGTCTCTTCACAGGGGAGGGTTACCAGCCCCAGCATTTT.

Only one count was recorded for this clonotype. V usage is TRBV2 and J usage is TRBJ2-3, with 14 positions matching TRBD2. From germline, CDR1 is SNHLY and CDR2 FYNNEI. The CDR3 has 17 amino acids. J lost 4 bases, V lost 2 bases, and 5 bases had no gene match. The CDR3 nucleotides are TGTGCCAGCAGTGAAAGGACTAGCGGGAGGTTCGCAGATACGCAGTATTTT. It codes for CASSERTSGRFADTQYF. Supplemented by reference TRBV2 and TRBJ2-3, the full variable domain reads EPEVTQTPSHQVTQMGQEVILRCVPISNHLYFYWYRQILGQKVEFLVSFYNNEISEKSEIFDDQFSVERPDGSNFTLKIRSTKLEDSAMYFCASSERTSGRFADTQYFGPGTRLTVL.

The chain combines TRBV11-2 with TRBJ2-1; 8 bases match TRBD1. V shed 6 bases, J shed 4 bases, and the junction held 5 bases outside the gene matches. The CDR3 consists of 14 residues. Germline CDR1 reads SGHAT; CDR2 reads FQNNGV. CDR3 region: CASRRTGFYNEQFF. As DNA, the CDR3 is TGTGCCAGCAGGAGGACAGGGTTTTACAATGAGCAGTTCTTC.

The rearrangement joins TRBV30 to TRBJ2-1, with 10 bases aligning to TRBD2. Germline CDR1 reads GTSNPN; CDR2 reads SVGIG (reference sequence). Trimming at V came to 4 bases and at J to 3 bases, leaving 6 bases not matched to a gene. The CDR3 spans 15 residues. The DNA of the CDR3 is TGTGCCTGGATTTCGTCTAGCGGGAGCTACAATGAGCAGTTCTTC. This gives the protein CAWISSSGSYNEQFF.

This clonotype has more than one count but fewer than ten. V usage is TRBV4-2 and J usage is TRBJ2-7, with TRBD2 as a possible D gene (6 bases). This CDR3 contains 14 residues. The V end lost 1 base, the J end lost 0 bases, and 7 bases lay between the germline ends. From germline, CDR1 is LGHNA and CDR2 YNFKEQ. The CDR3 region is CASSQGGLSYEQYF. CDR3 nucleotides: TGTGCCAGCAGCCAAGGGGGACTCTCCTACGAGCAGTACTTC.

In this sample, this clonotype turned up a few times. The gene calls are TRBV6-1 and TRBJ1-2; D call uncertain. With 4 bases removed from V and 6 bases from J, the gap between germline ends came to 12 bases. Germline assignment: CDR1 MNHNS and CDR2 SASEGT. The CDR3 spans 13 residues. For the CDR3, the DNA is TGTGCCAGCAGTGTTTTGGGAAAGGATGGCTACACCTTC. This encodes CASSVLGKDGYTF.

This clonotype appeared a few times. The chain joins TRBV28 to TRBJ2-2; either TRBD1 or TRBD2 may fit D (5 bases each). Trimming removed 6 bases from V and 1 base from J, with 9 bases in between. From germline, CDR1 is MDHEN and CDR2 SYDVKM. The CDR3 spans 14 residues. CDR3 nucleotides: TGTGCCAGCAGACCTGGGGGGAACACCGGGGAGCTGTTTTTT. It yields the protein CASRPGGNTGELFF.

This chain uses TRBV30 with TRBJ1-5; TRBD1 agrees at 8 bases. Germline loops: CDR1 GTSNPN, CDR2 SVGIG (reference sequence). This CDR3 spans 14 amino acids. J was trimmed by 9 bases and V by 3 bases; bases with no gene match: 10. Here the CDR3 DNA reads TGTGCCTGGAGCCCTGACAGGGGTGCACGGCCCCAGCATTTT. This gives the protein CAWSPDRGARPQHF.

This clonotype has only one observation. The rearrangement joins TRBV2 to TRBJ2-6, with TRBD1 matching 9 bases. The CDR3 consists of 18 residues. Germline loops: CDR1 SNHLY, CDR2 FYNNEI. V was pared by 6 bases and J by 0 bases, with 9 bases of the junction left unmatched. CDR3 loop: CASSPRDRDFSGANVLTF. The CDR3 region has the DNA TGTGCCAGCAGCCCCCGGGACAGGGACTTCTCTGGGGCCAACGTCCTGACTTTC.

The chain has TRBV4-1 and TRBJ2-7; TRBD2 might be the D (6 bases). The CDR3 spans 15 residues. Trimming removed 1 base at V and 1 base at J, with 11 bases between. Germline V lookup: CDR1 MGHRA, CDR2 YSYEKL. CDR3 sequence reads: CASSQVRGASYEQYF. The CDR3, as DNA: TGCGCCAGCAGCCAAGTTCGCGGGGCTTCCTACGAGCAGTACTTC.

The chain uses TRBV30 and TRBJ2-7, with a tentative D call TRBD2 (6 bases). The CDR3 totals 19 residues. Germline V gene sequence: CDR1 GTSNPN, CDR2 SVGIG (reference sequence). V shed 1 base and J shed 5 bases, with 30 bases lying between them. The CDR3 DNA sequence: TGTGCCTGGAGTGGTGGATCCGCGGACGCGGGGCCAAGATATGACGAGCAGTACTTC. Its protein product is CAWSGGSADAGPRYDEQYF.

The rearrangement uses TRBV20-1 and TRBJ2-7; 11 nucleotides line up with TRBD1. Trimming removed 4 bases from V and 7 bases from J; junction bases left unmatched: 6. Germline CDR1 and CDR2: DFQATT and SNEGSKA (reference sequence). This CDR3 is 13 amino acids long. The CDR3, as DNA: TGCAGTGCTAACGAGGACAGGGGGCTTGAGCAGTACTTC. Its translation: CSANEDRGLEQYF.

The rearrangement uses TRBV2 and TRBJ1-1; D perhaps matches TRBD1 (5 bases). CDR3 size: 15 residues. The germline gives CDR1 SNHLY, CDR2 FYNNEI. Trimming pared 9 bases from V and 0 bases from J, leaving 17 bases between. CDR3 in amino acids: CAREDTGTMNTEAFF. In DNA form, the CDR3 reads TGTGCCAGGGAGGACACCGGGACCATGAACACTGAAGCTTTCTTT. Variable domain in full (rest from reference TRBV2 and TRBJ1-1): EPEVTQTPSHQVTQMGQEVILRCVPISNHLYFYWYRQILGQKVEFLVSFYNNEISEKSEIFDDQFSVERPDGSNFTLKIRSTKLEDSAMYFCAREDTGTMNTEAFFGQGTRLTVV.

This chain joins TRBV12-3 or TRBV12-4 and TRBJ2-1; D is ambiguous. V lost 0 bases, J lost 2 bases, and 5 bases lay in between. The CDR3 totals 14 residues. The CDR3 region has the DNA TGTGCCAGCAGTTTAGCGGACCCCTACAATGAGCAGTTCTTC. This translates into CASSLADPYNEQFF.

This clonotype showed up just a few times. Compared with germline, one end of the junction differs, possibly owing to a read error. The chain recombines TRBV6-1 with TRBJ2-7; D unresolved. The CDR3 covers 14 residues. CDR1 and CDR2 (germline): MNHNS, SASEGT. CDR3 bases: TGTGCCATCAGTGAGAGTGGGCGCACCTACGAGCAGTACTTC. This encodes CAISESGRTYEQYF.